Shown below are 30 T cell receptor beta chains from a single sample sequenced in a study of T cells in Graves' hyperthyroidism and ophthalmopathy. Using RNA transcripts as the source, TCR beta CDR3 regions were amplified. HTBI primers were used for first-round RT-PCR of the TCR CDR3. TCRdb recomputed calls from the multiplex PCR reads with MiXCR, one row per CDR3 protein. The profile shows a few hundred thousand distinct CDR3 sequences, just over 45% of them singletons. Sequences were obtained from peripheral blood or thyroid tissue (not recorded which). Receptors originate from a woman aged 18-30 years with Graves' hyperthyroidism.

As concerns this clonotype: A much larger clone lies one base from this, so it may be a read error. V usage is TRBV11-2 and J usage is TRBJ2-2, with D perhaps given as TRBD1 or TRBD2 (5 bases each). Germline CDR1 and CDR2: SGHAT and FQNNGV. The CDR3 length is 18 residues. The CDR3 DNA is TGTGCCAGTAGTACCCAACGCCCGACAGTAAAGAACACCGGGAAGCTGTTTTTT. Encoded protein: CASSTQRPTVKNTGKLFF.

The table lists this clonotype with many counts. The CDR3, as DNA: TGCAGTGCTAGAGATCGAGGCTACACCTTC. Its protein is CSARDRGYTF. The chain links TRBV20-1 to TRBJ1-2; no definite D call. CDR3 size: 10 residues. The germline V gene has CDR1 DFQATT and CDR2 SNEGSKA (reference sequence). The germline V and J ends were trimmed by 0 bases and 8 bases, with 4 bases remaining between them.

V and J are TRBV4-2 and TRBJ1-4; tentatively, D is TRBD1 (6 bases). CDR1 is LGHNA, CDR2 YNFKEQ, per germline. The CDR3 is made up of 17 amino acids. V was pared by 4 bases and J by 0 bases, with 15 bases between. The CDR3 protein is CASSPRTVAATNEKLFF. As DNA, the CDR3 is TGTGCCAGCAGCCCGAGGACAGTAGCTGCAACTAATGAAAAACTGTTTTTT.

The chain carries TRBV7-9 and TRBJ1-6; D might be TRBD1 (5 bases). Germline V lookup: CDR1 SEHNR, CDR2 FQNEAQ (reference sequence). Deletions cut 6 bases from V and 7 bases from J, with 10 bases between. CDR3 length equals 13 residues. CDR3 residues: CASRLGVNSPLHF. Here the CDR3 DNA reads TGTGCCAGCAGGCTAGGGGTAAATTCACCCCTCCACTTT.

The chain combines TRBV6-6 with TRBJ2-6; the D gene is possibly TRBD1 (6 bases). The CDR3 covers 15 residues. The germline gives CDR1 MNHNY, CDR2 SVGAGI (reference sequence). V dropped 7 bases and J dropped 4 bases, with 14 bases sitting between them. CDR3 coding DNA: TGTGCCAGCACCCTGACAGGTCCCGGGGCCAACGTCCTGACTTTC. It specifies CASTLTGPGANVLTF.

This clonotype was counted many times. The chain employs TRBV5-6 and TRBJ2-7; D might be TRBD1 (6 bases). This CDR3 contains 15 residues. V was trimmed by 5 bases and J by 0 bases, leaving 15 bases between them. Germline V gene sequence: CDR1 SGHDT, CDR2 YYEEEE. The DNA for the CDR3 is TGTGCCAGCAGGCCGACAGGAAGGAGCTCCTACGAGCAGTACTTC. Its protein is CASRPTGRSSYEQYF.

The V gene is TRBV6-6, the J gene TRBJ1-6; D ambiguous. Between the trimmed V and J ends, which lost 6 bases and 4 bases, there was a span of 4 bases. The CDR3 extends over 12 amino acids. CDR1 MNHNY and CDR2 SVGAGI come from the germline V gene (reference sequence). Here the CDR3 reads CASRRYNSPLHF. DNA of the CDR3: TGTGCCAGCAGAAGGTATAATTCACCCCTCCACTTT.

This clonotype showed up many times. The rearrangement uses TRBV15 and TRBJ2-5; D is unclear. Trimming took 8 bases from V and 5 from J, leaving 12 bases between them. Germline V gene sequence: CDR1 LNHNV, CDR2 YYDKDF (reference sequence). This CDR3 has 12 residues. CDR3 amino acids: CATGGVRETQYF. DNA for the CDR3: TGTGCCACCGGTGGAGTCCGGGAGACCCAGTACTTC.

This clonotype was seen just once. CDR3 loop: CSTTTGALGYTF. In DNA form, the CDR3 reads TGCAGCACCACGACAGGGGCGTTGGGCTACACCTTC. The genes are TRBV29-1 and TRBJ1-2; 8 positions match TRBD1. The CDR3 has 12 amino acids. The J segment lost 8 bases and the V segment lost 8 bases, leaving 10 bases of the junction unmatched. Germline lookup yields CDR1 SQVTM and CDR2 ANQGSEA.

The chain employs TRBV7-9 and TRBJ2-1; D not certain. The V gene's germline CDR1 is SEHNR and CDR2 FQNEAQ (reference sequence). The CDR3 sequence is 17 residues long. V was trimmed by 2 bases and J by 3 bases, leaving 17 bases between them. Here the CDR3 reads CASSLTGRQNFYNEQFF. In DNA form, the CDR3 reads TGTGCCAGCAGCTTAACGGGCAGGCAGAATTTCTACAATGAGCAGTTCTTC.

Of note for this clonotype: A read error is possible here, since a much larger clone lies one base away. The chain has TRBV7-3 and TRBJ2-7; 8 bases map to TRBD2. The CDR3 runs to 15 residues. Germline loops: CDR1 SGHTA, CDR2 FQGTGA. The CDR3: CASSRQRELRYGQYF. In DNA, the CDR3 is TGCGCCAGCAGCCGCCAGCGGGAGTTAAGGTACGGGCAGTACTTC.

The chain has TRBV10-3 and TRBJ2-2; tentative D call: TRBD1 (6 bases). The CDR3 spans 14 residues. CDR1 and CDR2 from the germline V gene are ENHRY and SYGVKD. Trimming removed 11 bases at V and 4 bases at J, with 17 bases between. CDR3 in DNA: TGTGCCTGGAACAGGGAGTTGGGCACCGGGGAGCTGTTTTTT. Translating it yields CAWNRELGTGELFF.

The chain links TRBV25-1 to TRBJ1-5; D might be TRBD1 (6 bases). Germline assignment: CDR1 MGHDK and CDR2 SYGVNS. The CDR3 length is 13 residues. V lost 8 bases to trimming and J lost 3 bases, with 11 bases between them. Here the CDR3 DNA reads TGTGCCAGCGTTCAGGGGTCCAATCAGCCCCAGCATTTT. This encodes CASVQGSNQPQHF.

The chain links TRBV5-1 to TRBJ2-3, with unresolved D. V was trimmed by 0 bases and J by 1 base, leaving 9 bases between them. The CDR3 consists of 15 residues. Germline CDR1 and CDR2: SGHRS and YFSETQ. Written as DNA, the CDR3 is TGCGCCAGCAGCTTGGAGGTTTGGGGCACAGATACGCAGTATTTT. It is translated as CASSLEVWGTDTQYF.

This clonotype was picked up many times. The chain uses TRBV4-2 and TRBJ1-5, with D unclear. From germline, CDR1 is LGHNA and CDR2 YNFKEQ. V was clipped by 0 bases and J by 6 bases, with 12 bases between them. There are 15 residues in the CDR3. CDR3 nucleotide sequence: TGTGCCAGCAGCCAAGATCGGAACGGCGGTCAGCCCCAGCATTTT. Its translation is CASSQDRNGGQPQHF.

With regard to this clonotype: Possible read error: a much larger clone is one base away. The rearrangement links TRBV4-1 to TRBJ2-7; D unclear. The V end lost 1 base, the J end lost 6 bases, and 16 bases lay between the germline ends. The CDR3 has 15 amino acids. In germline, CDR1 is MGHRA, CDR2 YSYEKL. CDR3 sequence: CASSQVVTSPSEQYF. CDR3 DNA: TGCGCCAGCAGCCAAGTGGTGACAAGCCCTTCCGAGCAGTACTTC.

The chain has TRBV29-1 and TRBJ1-2; 7 bases match TRBD1. V lost 8 bases, J lost 2 bases, and 8 bases stayed unmatched. CDR1 is SQVTM, CDR2 ANQGSEA, per germline. The CDR3 has 13 residues. The CDR3 DNA reads TGCAGCTCCGCCGGGACAGCAAACTATGGCTACACCTTC. Translating gives CSSAGTANYGYTF. The variable domain in full, completed from reference TRBV29-1 and TRBJ1-2, reads SAVISQKPSRDICQRGTSLTIQCQVDSQVTMMFWYRQQPGQSLTLIATANQGSEATYESGFVIDKFPISRPNLTFSTLTVSNMSPEDSSIYLCSSAGTANYGYTFGSGTRLTVV.

This clonotype came up many times. The CDR3 coding sequence is TGCAGTGCTAGAGACCCGGGACAGGAGCAAGAGACCCAGTACTTC. It translates to CSARDPGQEQETQYF. The chain is built from TRBV20-1 and TRBJ2-5; 8 bases are a match to TRBD1. J was trimmed by 2 bases and V by 0 bases; bases with no gene match: 5. The germline V gene encodes CDR1 DFQATT and CDR2 SNEGSKA (reference sequence). The CDR3 loop spans 15 amino acids.

V is TRBV2 and J is TRBJ2-5; D possibly corresponds to TRBD2 (6 bases). This CDR3 comprises 12 residues. Germline-derived CDR1 and CDR2 are SNHLY and FYNNEI. V was cut by 8 bases and J by 2 bases, with 9 bases left in between. The CDR3 loop reads CASGTVQETQYF. CDR3 coding DNA: TGTGCCAGCGGGACTGTACAAGAGACCCAGTACTTC.

Many counts were recorded for this clonotype. The chain is built from TRBV7-8 and TRBJ1-3; tentatively, D is TRBD1 (6 bases). The CDR3 sequence is 16 residues long. V dropped 5 bases and J dropped 0 bases, with 14 bases sitting between them. CDR1 and CDR2 (germline): SGHVS, FQNEAQ. DNA for the CDR3: TGTGCCAGCAGCCCAACCCGGACAGTCTCTGGAAACACCATATATTTT. It translates to CASSPTRTVSGNTIYF.

This clonotype was picked up a small number of times. The CDR3 region has the DNA TGTGCCAGCACCCTGGGGAATGAAAAACTGTTTTTT. Translated: CASTLGNEKLFF. This chain joins TRBV12-3 or TRBV12-4 and TRBJ1-4; D ambiguous. The CDR3 runs 12 residues. Trimming pared 7 bases from V and 5 bases from J, leaving 8 bases between.

The rearrangement uses TRBV29-1 and TRBJ2-2; 7 bases fit TRBD2. The CDR3 runs to 16 residues. Germline CDR1 is SQVTM and CDR2 is ANQGSEA. As DNA, the CDR3 is TGCGGTGGTCAGGCCGCTGCGGGAGCACTCACCGGGGAGCTGTTTTTT. Translation: CGGQAAAGALTGELFF.

In regard to this clonotype: The conserved phenylalanine or tryptophan normally closing the CDR3 is absent here, so this likely arose from a read error. It is unclear where the CDR3 begins or ends on the DNA, so no DNA is shown, and the CDR3 is as TCRdb lists it. This chain connects TRBV10-3 to TRBJ1-4; TRBD1 was called by the table and not checked on the DNA. Germline V gives CDR1 ENHRY, CDR2 SYGVKD. The CDR3 is 9 residues long, ends included. CDR3 sequence: CAISEGQGY.

CDR3 sequence: CSARAAGGNNEQFF. CDR3 nucleotide sequence: TGCAGTGCTAGAGCCGCGGGAGGAAACAATGAGCAGTTCTTC. The chain links TRBV20-1 to TRBJ2-7, with TRBD2 matching 8 bases. The DNA end is a closer match to TRBJ2-1, so the J assignment may be wrong. Germline values: CDR1 DFQATT, CDR2 SNEGSKA (reference sequence). The CDR3 runs 14 residues.

This clonotype was counted a few times. A much larger clone differs from this one at a single base, so this may be a read error. The chain couples TRBV2 to TRBJ2-2; D might be TRBD2 (5 bases). The CDR3 sequence is 12 residues long. Germline lookup yields CDR1 SNHLY and CDR2 FYNNEI. The CDR3 here is CAGRMGAGELFF. Written as DNA, the CDR3 is TGTGCCGGCAGAATGGGAGCCGGGGAGCTGTTTTTT.

This sequence joins TRBV20-1 and TRBJ2-7, with TRBD1 matching 8 bases. The germline CDR1 and CDR2 sequences are DFQATT and SNEGSKA (reference sequence). The junction had 15 bases not matched to a gene; V was cut back by 8 bases and J by 9 bases. This CDR3 spans 13 amino acids. CDR3 nucleotides: TGCAGTAGTTGGGACAGGAGTGAATGGGTGCAGTACTTC. Residues: CSSWDRSEWVQYF.

This clonotype occurred many times. The chain has TRBV6-2 or TRBV6-3 and TRBJ2-7, with D possibly matching TRBD2 (5 bases). Deletions cut 8 bases from V and 2 bases from J, with 16 bases between. CDR1 and CDR2 (germline): MNHEY, SVGEGT. The CDR3 spans 14 residues. CDR3 coding DNA: TGTGCCAGCGCACCGCGGGCGGCGACCTACGAGCAGTACTTC. This gives the protein CASAPRAATYEQYF.

The chain joins TRBV15 to TRBJ1-6; D is perhaps TRBD1 (5 bases). Germline CDR1 is LNHNV and CDR2 is YYDKDF (reference sequence). V gave up 0 bases and J gave up 9 bases, with 15 bases separating them. This CDR3 is 16 amino acids long. Written as DNA, the CDR3 is TGTGCCACCAGCAGAGATTCGGGGGGGGGTGGTTCACCCCTCCACTTT. Protein: CATSRDSGGGGSPLHF.

The chain has TRBV10-3 and TRBJ1-5; D is unresolved. V was trimmed by 6 bases and J by 5 bases, leaving 11 bases between them. Germline V CDR1 and CDR2: ENHRY, SYGVKD. This CDR3 has 13 residues. DNA for the CDR3: TGTGCCATCAGGGAGGTCGTGGATCAGCCCCAGCATTTT. It codes for CAIREVVDQPQHF.

This clonotype has ten or more counts. The chain couples TRBV7-9 to TRBJ2-7, with 8 bases identical to TRBD1. V trimming: 5 bases; J trimming: 4 bases; junction bases outside the gene matches: 10. This CDR3 contains 15 residues. CDR1 is SEHNR, CDR2 FQNEAQ, per germline (reference sequence). The CDR3 spells CASSVSSGQVYEQYF. The CDR3 DNA follows: TGTGCCAGCAGCGTTAGCTCGGGACAGGTGTACGAGCAGTACTTC.